Listed below are T cell receptor beta chains from one sample, sequenced in a study of cytomegalovirus exposure and HLA in healthy donors. The protocol was immunoSEQ multiplex PCR, while the TCRdb copy is restricted to in-frame clones and leaves out a portion. The sample includes about 160,000 clones, 85% to 90% of them seen just once. Sequenced input: PBMCs. These receptors all stem from a young man in good health and CMV-seronegative. CDR3s include the opening cysteine and the closing phenylalanine or tryptophan. A D gene is named only where the DNA matches it firmly. Size is stated for part of the rows, as once, few or many counts, or as a class when the clone is expanded.

v_gene	j_gene	abundance	d_gene	CDR3aa	CDR3nt
TRBV4-3	TRBJ2-6	.	TRBD1	CASSQGATGSGANVLTF	TGCGCCAGCAGCCAAGGGGCGACAGGGAGTGGGGCCAACGTCCTGACTTTC
TRBV19	TRBJ2-7	.	TRBD1	CASSLRTGGNEQYF	TGTGCCAGTAGTCTTCGGACAGGGGGCAACGAGCAGTACTTC
TRBV11-1	TRBJ2-1	.	TRBD2	CASSLVATSGVYNEQFF	TGTGCCAGCAGCTTAGTGGCAACTAGCGGAGTCTACAATGAGCAGTTCTTC
TRBV19	TRBJ2-1	.	TRBD1	CASRTSDRGDNEQFF	TGTGCCAGTCGAACTTCGGACAGGGGGGACAATGAGCAGTTCTTC
TRBV28	TRBJ1-2	.	TRBD1	CASRPPGGFDYGYTF	TGTGCCAGCAGGCCGCCAGGGGGCTTTGACTATGGCTACACCTTC
TRBV4-2	TRBJ2-7	.	TRBD1	CASSQDWPGGSYEQYF	TGTGCCAGCAGCCAAGATTGGCCAGGGGGATCCTACGAGCAGTACTTC
TRBV25-1	TRBJ2-2	.	TRBD1	CASSPNRGHTGELFF	TGTGCCAGCAGTCCAAACAGGGGCCACACCGGGGAGCTGTTTTTT
TRBV5-1	TRBJ2-7	.	TRBD1	CASSLNPRGRPAEQYF	TGCGCCAGCAGCTTGAACCCCAGGGGGAGACCTGCCGAGCAGTACTTC
TRBV7-9	TRBJ1-5	.	TRBD1	CASSQGTGVSNQPQHF	TGTGCCAGCAGCCAAGGGACAGGGGTGAGCAATCAGCCCCAGCATTTT
TRBV6-5	TRBJ2-7	once	.	CASSSEREHEQYF	TGTGCCAGCAGTTCCGAACGGGAGCACGAGCAGTACTTC
TRBV28	TRBJ2-3	.	.	CASNLEGGGRRTDTQYF	TGTGCCAGCAACCTCGAGGGAGGGGGGCGGAGGACAGATACGCAGTATTTT
TRBV28	TRBJ1-2	.	.	CASRPEYGYTF	TGTGCCAGCAGACCCGAGTATGGCTACACCTTC
TRBV10-1	TRBJ2-1	.	.	CASTLSRVLSYNEQFF	TGCGCCAGCACTCTCTCGCGGGTCCTCTCCTACAATGAGCAGTTCTTC
TRBV11-3	TRBJ2-3	.	TRBD2	CASSWGLAGGPDTQYF	TGTGCCAGCAGCTGGGGACTAGCGGGAGGACCAGATACGCAGTATTTT
TRBV7-9	TRBJ1-1	.	TRBD1	CASSTRGTEAFF	TGTGCCAGCAGCACCAGGGGGACTGAAGCTTTCTTT
TRBV11-2	TRBJ2-4	.	TRBD2	CASSLVAGKNIQYF	TGTGCCAGCAGCTTAGTAGCGGGCAAAAACATTCAGTACTTC
TRBV28	TRBJ2-7	.	TRBD2	CASKGLAGEQYF	TGTGCCAGCAAAGGACTAGCCGGCGAGCAGTACTTC
TRBV20-1	TRBJ1-2	.	.	CSAREGLILTF	TGCAGTGCTAGAGAGGGGCTTATTCTCACCTTC
TRBV5-4	TRBJ2-5	.	.	CASSPPGRGQETQYF	TGTGCCAGCAGCCCCCCCGGCAGGGGACAAGAGACCCAGTACTTC
TRBV28	TRBJ2-7	.	.	CASSLSRVNEQYF	TGTGCCAGCAGTTTATCCAGGGTAAACGAGCAGTACTTC
TRBV14	TRBJ1-2	.	.	CASSQEGGGGYGYTF	TGTGCCAGCAGCCAAGAGGGAGGGGGTGGCTATGGCTACACCTTC
TRBV25-1	TRBJ1-4	.	TRBD1	CASSEPGTVVGEKLFF	TGTGCCAGCAGTGAACCCGGGACAGTAGTGGGTGAAAAACTGTTTTTT
TRBV16	TRBJ1-4	.	.	CASSQSHATNEKLFF	TGTGCCAGCAGCCAATCCCATGCAACTAATGAAAAACTGTTTTTT
TRBV20-1	TRBJ2-5	.	.	CSANTGETQYF	TGCAGTGCTAATACAGGGGAGACCCAGTACTTC
TRBV27	TRBJ2-1	.	.	CASMEGRNEQFF	TGTGCCAGCATGGAAGGGAGGAATGAGCAGTTCTTC
TRBV25-1	TRBJ1-2	.	.	CASSGGPLGYTF	TGTGCCAGCAGCGGAGGACCGCTTGGCTACACCTTC
TRBV10-3	TRBJ2-7	.	TRBD2	CAISEPGGRYYEQYF	TGTGCCATCAGTGAGCCGGGAGGACGCTACTACGAGCAGTACTTC
TRBV27	TRBJ2-3	.	TRBD2	CASSFIAGRTDTQYF	TGTGCCAGCAGTTTTATAGCGGGGCGCACAGATACGCAGTATTTT
TRBV6-5	TRBJ2-7	.	TRBD1	CASSRDSISYEQYF	TGTGCCAGCAGTCGGGACAGCATCTCCTACGAGCAGTACTTC
TRBV2	TRBJ1-2	few	.	CASSEDRPGLDYGYTF	TGTGCCAGCAGTGAAGACCGTCCAGGGTTGGACTATGGCTACACCTTC
TRBV7-9	TRBJ2-1	.	TRBD2	CASSPPGGEQFF	TGTGCCAGCAGCCCCCCGGGAGGAGAGCAGTTCTTC
TRBV7-2	TRBJ2-7	.	TRBD1	CASAQGAGEQYF	TGTGCCAGCGCACAGGGGGCTGGAGAGCAGTACTTC
TRBV13	TRBJ1-2	.	TRBD1	CASSGQGAPYGYTF	TGTGCCAGCAGCGGACAGGGGGCTCCCTATGGCTACACCTTC
TRBV6-1	TRBJ1-3	.	TRBD1	CASISRTGLGNTIYF	TGTGCCAGCATCAGTAGGACAGGGTTAGGAAACACCATATATTTT
TRBV10-3	TRBJ1-6	.	TRBD1	CAIRRGQGVYNSPLHF	TGTGCCATCAGGAGGGGGCAAGGAGTTTATAATTCACCCCTCCACTTT
TRBV18	TRBJ2-7	.	.	CASSPLPPSTAYEQYF	TGTGCCAGCTCACCTCTCCCACCCTCGACAGCTTACGAGCAGTACTTC
TRBV28	TRBJ1-5	.	TRBD1	CASSTPQGGQPQHF	TGTGCCAGCAGTACCCCTCAGGGGGGTCAGCCCCAGCATTTT
TRBV6-5	TRBJ2-7	few	TRBD2	CASSRDGGYEQYF	TGTGCCAGCAGCCGGGACGGGGGGTACGAGCAGTACTTC
TRBV4-3	TRBJ1-5	.	.	CASSQDRTVSQPQHF	TGCGCCAGCAGCCAAGATCGAACAGTAAGTCAGCCCCAGCATTTT
TRBV5-1	TRBJ1-5	.	TRBD1	CASSSGTGGENQPQHF	TGCGCCAGCAGCTCCGGGACAGGGGGCGAAAATCAGCCCCAGCATTTT
TRBV7-8	TRBJ2-4	.	TRBD2	CASSLAGLAGVKNIQYF	TGTGCCAGCAGCTTAGCCGGTCTAGCGGGTGTAAAAAACATTCAGTACTTC
TRBV28	TRBJ1-5	.	TRBD1	CASSSNIQGANQPQHF	TGTGCCAGCAGTTCCAATATACAGGGGGCTAATCAGCCCCAGCATTTT
TRBV7-2	TRBJ2-4	few	.	CASSSNTNIQYF	TGTGCCAGCAGCTCAAACACGAACATTCAGTACTTC
TRBV6-4	TRBJ2-1	.	TRBD2	CASSRSGGAYNEQFF	TGTGCCAGCAGCCGTAGCGGGGGGGCTTACAATGAGCAGTTCTTC
TRBV29-1	TRBJ2-5	.	.	CSVSREQETQYF	TGCAGCGTTTCCCGGGAACAAGAGACCCAGTACTTC
TRBV19	TRBJ2-1	.	TRBD2	CASSIGGRGEQFF	TGTGCCAGTAGTATTGGGGGGAGGGGTGAGCAGTTCTTC
TRBV29-1	TRBJ1-2	.	.	CSSLRVKGDGYTF	TGCAGCTCCCTCAGGGTAAAGGGGGACGGCTACACCTTC
TRBV5-1	TRBJ1-4	.	TRBD1	CASRTGTGGEKLFF	TGCGCCAGCCGGACCGGGACAGGAGGAGAAAAACTGTTTTTT
TRBV27	TRBJ1-6	.	.	CASSRRTHTGSVDSPLHF	TGTGCCAGCAGTCGCCGAACTCACACAGGGTCGGTAGATTCACCCCTCCACTTT
TRBV27	TRBJ1-3	.	.	CASSFKGNSGNTIYF	TGTGCCAGCAGTTTTAAGGGGAACTCTGGAAACACCATATATTTT
TRBV5-1	TRBJ2-4	.	TRBD1	CASSRGQGEFTYF	TGCGCCAGCAGCCGCGGACAGGGGGAATTTACGTACTTC
TRBV10-3	TRBJ1-5	.	.	CAISDRGHQPQHF	TGTGCCATCAGTGACAGGGGACATCAGCCCCAGCATTTT
TRBV5-1	TRBJ1-5	.	.	CASSLLPTDQPQHF	TGCGCCAGCAGCTTGCTGCCCACGGATCAGCCCCAGCATTTT
TRBV4-1	TRBJ1-1	.	.	CASSQGVNTEAFF	TGCGCCAGCAGCCAGGGAGTGAACACTGAAGCTTTCTTT
TRBV7-9	TRBJ2-2	.	.	CASSLGAPDTGELFF	TGTGCCAGCAGCTTAGGAGCCCCGGACACCGGGGAGCTGTTTTTT
TRBV6-5	TRBJ2-1	.	.	CASTPVGGNEQFF	TGTGCCAGCACCCCGGTCGGGGGTAATGAGCAGTTCTTC
TRBV11-3	TRBJ2-7	.	TRBD1	CASSFGRGRSEQYF	TGTGCCAGCAGCTTTGGCAGGGGGCGTAGCGAGCAGTACTTC
TRBV10-2	TRBJ1-6	.	TRBD1	CASSEGLGTDNSPLHF	TGCGCCAGCAGTGAGGGACTGGGGACAGACAATTCACCCCTCCACTTT
TRBV5-1	TRBJ1-1	once	.	CASSLGDRLNTEAFF	TGCGCCAGCAGCTTGGGTGACAGATTGAACACTGAAGCTTTCTTT